The sequence of this TCR beta chain was determined in a study of neurological immune-mediated disorders. Background on the study: The study included some 34 multiple sclerosis patients, some 31 relapsing-remitting and 3 secondary progressive. The study, taken as a whole, reports: The most TCR clonal expansion was seen in HTLV-1-associated myelopathy, and the least was seen in multiple sclerosis, which fell below healthy controls.

This clonotype has at least ten counts. Its antigen remains unidentified. CDR3 length equals 16 residues. Germline lookup yields CDR1 LGHNA and CDR2 YSLEER. Deletions cut 0 bases from V and 0 bases from J, with 9 bases between. TCRdb independently ran MiXCR on the 5' RACE reads; one entry per CDR3 protein. Here the sample spans 100,000 or so distinct CDR3 sequences, roughly 4% being singletons. The chain combines TRBV4-3 with TRBJ2-1; unclear D gene. What was sequenced was PBMCs. This TCR was recovered from a woman aged 18-30 years with multiple sclerosis. In DNA form, the CDR3 reads TGCGCCAGCAGCCAAGATTCCGGAAGCTCCTACAATGAGCAGTTCTTC. Its protein is CASSQDSGSSYNEQFF.